This T cell receptor (beta chain) came from a study of CD8+ T cells in alopecia areata. Background on the study: Affected scalp percentage gauged treated patients' severity.

Regarding this clone: Its specificity is not known.

The treatment here: oral pan-JAK inhibitor, 5-10 mg twice daily. Cell sorting on a FACSAria was used to separate CD4+ and CD8+ T cells from the PBMCs. Study conclusions and caveats: Uncertainty remains about how baseline CD8+ expansion links to response, with one nonresponder. In patients, TCRs were shared less clearly than in mice, and HLA may possibly be involved.

Reverse transcribed after extraction, RNA yielded cDNA as the sequencing template. Sequencing used immunoSEQ multiplex PCR; TCRdb keeps in-frame clones, though not all of them. The repertoire holds about 180,000 clones, with roughly 60% as singletons. Trimming left V 1 base short and J 6 bases short, with 11 bases between. CDR1 is SGHRS, CDR2 YFSETQ, per germline. This CDR3 spans 13 amino acids. This receptor was taken from a human donor with alopecia areata. The chain uses TRBV5-1 and TRBJ2-7; D unresolved. Specimen: CD4+ T cells sorted from blood, collected between weeks 55 and 70, from a patient treated with tofacitinib. CDR3 in DNA: TGCGCCAGCAGCTTGTCCAGGCATGGCGAGCAGTACTTC. Its translation is CASSLSRHGEQYF.